The subject of this entry is one TCR beta chain. Its antigen is still unknown. The entry originates in a study of T-cell reconstitution after alpha-beta-depleted transplantation in children. General study results and limits: There were reportedly several hundred expanded graft clones from which alpha-beta T cells came about two months after transplant. Diversity and T-cell counts at one year after transplant derived mostly from new T cells. The origin of high day-60 TCRbeta diversity in some patients lay in surviving recipient T cells and thymic progenitors.

Germline CDR1 and CDR2: SGHTA and FQGTGA. The CDR3 is made up of 17 amino acids. Trimming took 5 bases from V and 1 from J, leaving 19 bases between them. The TCRbeta library was prepared with unique molecular identifiers. TCRdb called the PCR reads again in MiXCR, with one record for every CDR3 protein. This sample has about 640,000 distinct CDR3 sequences; 10% to 15% occur once, and the top ten carry about 2.2%. The sample was PBMCs, mostly from graft donor cells, taken 360 days after TCRalphabeta/CD19-depleted stem cell transplant. The receptor's source is a male patient aged 10 to 17 who had a stem cell transplant for acute myeloid leukemia, so the T cells may come from the graft donor. The rearrangement uses TRBV7-3 and TRBJ2-3, with D possibly matching TRBD2 (5 bases). DNA of the CDR3: TGTGCCAGCAGCCCCCATCGCGTGTTGAGGGGCACAGATACGCAGTATTTT. Protein product: CASSPHRVLRGTDTQYF.